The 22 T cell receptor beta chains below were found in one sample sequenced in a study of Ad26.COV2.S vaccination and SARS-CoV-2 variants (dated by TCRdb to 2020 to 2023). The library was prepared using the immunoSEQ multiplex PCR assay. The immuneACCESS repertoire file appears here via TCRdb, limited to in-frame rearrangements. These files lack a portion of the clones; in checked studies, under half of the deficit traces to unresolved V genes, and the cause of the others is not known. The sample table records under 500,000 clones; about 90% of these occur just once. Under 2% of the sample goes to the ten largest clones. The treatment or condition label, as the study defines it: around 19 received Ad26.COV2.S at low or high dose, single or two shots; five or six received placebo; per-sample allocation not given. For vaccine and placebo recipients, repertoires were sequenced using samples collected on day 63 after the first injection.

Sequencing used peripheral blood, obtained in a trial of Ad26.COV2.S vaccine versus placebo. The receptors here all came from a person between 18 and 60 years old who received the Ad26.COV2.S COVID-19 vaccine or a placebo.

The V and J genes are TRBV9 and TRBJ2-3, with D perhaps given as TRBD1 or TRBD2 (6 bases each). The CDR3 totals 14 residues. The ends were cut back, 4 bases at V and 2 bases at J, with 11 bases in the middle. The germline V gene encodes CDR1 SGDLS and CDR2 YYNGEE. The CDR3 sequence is CASSPRGDTDTQYF. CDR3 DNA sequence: TGTGCCAGCAGCCCTAGGGGGGACACAGATACGCAGTATTTT.

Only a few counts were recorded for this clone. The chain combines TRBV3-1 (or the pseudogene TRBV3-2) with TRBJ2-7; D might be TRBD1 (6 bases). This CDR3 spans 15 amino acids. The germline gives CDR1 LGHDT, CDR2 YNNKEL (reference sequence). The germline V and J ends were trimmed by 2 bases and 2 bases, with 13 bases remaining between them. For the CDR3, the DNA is TGTGCCAGCAGCCAAACAGGGCTGACACCCTACGAGCAGTACTTC. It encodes CASSQTGLTPYEQYF.

The CDR3 bases are TGTGCCTGGAGTCGTATGGGATACGAAGGTCAGCCCCAGCATTTT. Its translation: CAWSRMGYEGQPQHF. The gene calls are TRBV30 and TRBJ1-5; D is uncertain. Trimming cost V 2 bases and J 6 bases, with 17 bases left between them. This CDR3 region has 15 residues. Germline assignment: CDR1 GTSNPN and CDR2 SVGIG (reference sequence).

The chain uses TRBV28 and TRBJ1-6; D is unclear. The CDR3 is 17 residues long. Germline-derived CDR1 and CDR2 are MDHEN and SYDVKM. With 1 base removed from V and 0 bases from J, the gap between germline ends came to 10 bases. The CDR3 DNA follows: TGTGCCAGCAGTTTATTGCCAGGTAGCTCCTATAATTCACCCCTCCACTTT. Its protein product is CASSLLPGSSYNSPLHF.

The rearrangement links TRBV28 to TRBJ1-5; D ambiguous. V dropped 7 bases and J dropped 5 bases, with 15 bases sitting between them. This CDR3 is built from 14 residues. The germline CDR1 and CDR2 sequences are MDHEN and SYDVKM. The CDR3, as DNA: TGTGCCAGCACCCCCCTGTCCGGGGATCAGCCCCAGCATTTT. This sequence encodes CASTPLSGDQPQHF. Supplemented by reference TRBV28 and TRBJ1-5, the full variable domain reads DVKVTQSSRYLVKRTGEKVFLECVQDMDHENMFWYRQDPGLGLRLIYFSYDVKMKEKGDIPEGYSVSREKKERFSLILESASTNQTSMYLCASTPLSGDQPQHFGDGTRLSIL.

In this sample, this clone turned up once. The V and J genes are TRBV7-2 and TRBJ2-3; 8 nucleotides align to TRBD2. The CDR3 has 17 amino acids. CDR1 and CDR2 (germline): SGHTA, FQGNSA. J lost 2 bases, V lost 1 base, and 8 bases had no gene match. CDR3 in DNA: TGTGCCAGCAGCTTAGTATCCGCGGGGGGCTACACAGATACGCAGTATTTT. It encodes CASSLVSAGGYTDTQYF.

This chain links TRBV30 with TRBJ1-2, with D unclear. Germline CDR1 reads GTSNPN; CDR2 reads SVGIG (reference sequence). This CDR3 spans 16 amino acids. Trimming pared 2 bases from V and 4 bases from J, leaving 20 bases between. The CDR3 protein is CAWSPSKRWFFYGYTF. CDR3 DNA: TGTGCCTGGAGTCCCTCAAAACGGTGGTTTTTCTATGGCTACACCTTC.

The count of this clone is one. The CDR3 loop reads CASSESGGGPYEQYF. The DNA of the CDR3 is TGTGCCAGCAGTGAAAGCGGGGGGGGCCCCTACGAGCAGTACTTC. J is TRBJ2-7 and V is TRBV6-1; TRBD2 aligns across 10 bases. The length of the CDR3 is 15 residues. With 2 bases clipped from V and 2 bases from J, the junction kept 3 bases outside the gene matches. Germline V gene data show CDR1 as MNHNS and CDR2 as SASEGT.

Here the CDR3 DNA reads TGTGCCAGTAGTACCAATAGGGGTCGGCAAGAGACCCAGTACTTC. It encodes CASSTNRGRQETQYF. V gene TRBV19 combines with J gene TRBJ2-5, with D possibly TRBD1 on 5 matching bases. Germline V CDR1 and CDR2: LNHDA, SQIVND (reference sequence). V was trimmed by 4 bases and J by 2 bases, leaving 14 bases between them. There are 15 residues in the CDR3. Combining the CDR3 with reference TRBV19 and TRBJ2-5 gives the whole variable domain DGGITQSPKYLFRKEGQNVTLSCEQNLNHDAMYWYRQDPGQGLRLIYYSQIVNDFQKGDIAEGYSVSREKKESFPLTVTSAQKNPTAFYLCASSTNRGRQETQYFGPGTRLLVL.

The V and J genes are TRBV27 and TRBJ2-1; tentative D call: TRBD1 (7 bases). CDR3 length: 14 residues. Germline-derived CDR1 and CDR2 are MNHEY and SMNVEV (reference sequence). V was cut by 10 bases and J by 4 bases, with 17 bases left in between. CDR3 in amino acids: CAIDREAPYNEQFF. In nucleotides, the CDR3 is TGTGCCATCGACAGGGAGGCACCTTACAATGAGCAGTTCTTC.

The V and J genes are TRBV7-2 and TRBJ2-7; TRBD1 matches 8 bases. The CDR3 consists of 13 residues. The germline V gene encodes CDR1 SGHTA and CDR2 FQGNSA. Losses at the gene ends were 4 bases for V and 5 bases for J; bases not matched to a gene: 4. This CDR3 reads CASSSDRGHEQYF. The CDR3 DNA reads TGTGCCAGCAGCTCCGACAGGGGTCACGAGCAGTACTTC.

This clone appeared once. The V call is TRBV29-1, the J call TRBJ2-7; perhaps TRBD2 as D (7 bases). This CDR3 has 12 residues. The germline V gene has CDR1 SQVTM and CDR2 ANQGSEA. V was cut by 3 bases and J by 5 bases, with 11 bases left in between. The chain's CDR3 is CSVEGGGDEQYF. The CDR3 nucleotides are TGCAGCGTTGAGGGAGGGGGTGACGAGCAGTACTTC.

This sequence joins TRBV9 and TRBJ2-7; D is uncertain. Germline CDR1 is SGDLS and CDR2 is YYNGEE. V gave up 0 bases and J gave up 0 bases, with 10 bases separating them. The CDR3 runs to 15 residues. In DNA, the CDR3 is TGTGCCAGCAGCGTAGCTGGGCATCCCTCCTACGAGCAGTACTTC. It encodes CASSVAGHPSYEQYF.

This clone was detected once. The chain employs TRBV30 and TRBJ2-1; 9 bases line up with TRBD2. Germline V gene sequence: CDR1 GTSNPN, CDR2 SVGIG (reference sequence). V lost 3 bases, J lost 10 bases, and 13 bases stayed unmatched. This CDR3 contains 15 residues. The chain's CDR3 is CAWRNSGGLLSEQFF. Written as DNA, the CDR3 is TGTGCCTGGAGGAATAGCGGGGGTCTCTTGAGCGAGCAGTTCTTC.

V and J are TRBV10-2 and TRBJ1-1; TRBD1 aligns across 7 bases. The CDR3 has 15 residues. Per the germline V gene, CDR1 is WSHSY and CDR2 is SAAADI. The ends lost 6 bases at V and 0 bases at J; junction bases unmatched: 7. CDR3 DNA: TGCGCCAGCAGCGAACAGGGGACCATGAACACTGAAGCTTTCTTT. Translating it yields CASSEQGTMNTEAFF.

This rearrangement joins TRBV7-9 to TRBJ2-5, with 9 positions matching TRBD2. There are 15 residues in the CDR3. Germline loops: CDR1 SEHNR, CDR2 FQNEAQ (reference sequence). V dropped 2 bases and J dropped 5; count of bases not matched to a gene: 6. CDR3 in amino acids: CASSLIAGGPETQYF. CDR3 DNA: TGTGCCAGCAGCTTAATCGCGGGGGGGCCTGAGACCCAGTACTTC.

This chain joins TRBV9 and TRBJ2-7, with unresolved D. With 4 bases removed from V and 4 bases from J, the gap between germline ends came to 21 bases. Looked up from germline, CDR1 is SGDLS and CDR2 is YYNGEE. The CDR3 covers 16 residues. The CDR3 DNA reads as TGTGCCAGCAGCCCCCCCCTAAGGGCTGGGTTGTACGAGCAGTACTTC. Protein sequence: CASSPPLRAGLYEQYF.

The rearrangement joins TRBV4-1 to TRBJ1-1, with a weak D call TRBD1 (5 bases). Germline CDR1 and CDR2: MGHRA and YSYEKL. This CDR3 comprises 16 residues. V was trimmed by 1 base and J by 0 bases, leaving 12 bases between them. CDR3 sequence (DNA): TGCGCCAGCAGCCAAGTAAAAAGGGGATTGAACACTGAAGCTTTCTTT. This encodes CASSQVKRGLNTEAFF.

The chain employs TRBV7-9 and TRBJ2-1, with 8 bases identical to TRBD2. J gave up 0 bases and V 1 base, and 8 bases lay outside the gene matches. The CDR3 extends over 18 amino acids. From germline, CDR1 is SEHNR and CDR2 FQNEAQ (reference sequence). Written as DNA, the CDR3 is TGTGCCAGCAGCTTAGATGGTAGCGGGGCAATCTCCTACAATGAGCAGTTCTTC. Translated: CASSLDGSGAISYNEQFF. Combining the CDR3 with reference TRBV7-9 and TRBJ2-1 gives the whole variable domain DTGVSQNPRHKITKRGQNVTFRCDPISEHNRLYWYRQTLGQGPEFLTYFQNEAQLEKSRLLSDRFSAERPKGSFSTLEIQRTEQGDSAMYLCASSLDGSGAISYNEQFFGPGTRLTVL.

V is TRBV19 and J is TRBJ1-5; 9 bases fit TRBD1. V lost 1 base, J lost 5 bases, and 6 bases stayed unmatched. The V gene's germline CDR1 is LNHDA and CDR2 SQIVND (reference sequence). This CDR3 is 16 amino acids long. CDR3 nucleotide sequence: TGTGCCAGTAGTATAGGTCGGGACAGGGATGATCAGCCCCAGCATTTT. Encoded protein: CASSIGRDRDDQPQHF.

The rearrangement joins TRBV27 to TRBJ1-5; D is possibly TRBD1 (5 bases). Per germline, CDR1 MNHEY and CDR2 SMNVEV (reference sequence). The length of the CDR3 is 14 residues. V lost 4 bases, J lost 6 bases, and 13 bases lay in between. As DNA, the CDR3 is TGTGCCAGCAGTTCCCTAGGTGGGGGTCAGCCCCAGCATTTT. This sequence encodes CASSSLGGGQPQHF.

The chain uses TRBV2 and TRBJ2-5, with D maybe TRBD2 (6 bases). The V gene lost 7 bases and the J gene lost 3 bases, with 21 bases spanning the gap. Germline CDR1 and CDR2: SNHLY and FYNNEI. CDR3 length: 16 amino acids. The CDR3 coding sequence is TGTGCCAGCACCCGGCTAGCGACCCGATTTGAAGAGACCCAGTACTTC. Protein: CASTRLATRFEETQYF. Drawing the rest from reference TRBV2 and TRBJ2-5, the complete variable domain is EPEVTQTPSHQVTQMGQEVILRCVPISNHLYFYWYRQILGQKVEFLVSFYNNEISEKSEIFDDQFSVERPDGSNFTLKIRSTKLEDSAMYFCASTRLATRFEETQYFGPGTRLLVL.